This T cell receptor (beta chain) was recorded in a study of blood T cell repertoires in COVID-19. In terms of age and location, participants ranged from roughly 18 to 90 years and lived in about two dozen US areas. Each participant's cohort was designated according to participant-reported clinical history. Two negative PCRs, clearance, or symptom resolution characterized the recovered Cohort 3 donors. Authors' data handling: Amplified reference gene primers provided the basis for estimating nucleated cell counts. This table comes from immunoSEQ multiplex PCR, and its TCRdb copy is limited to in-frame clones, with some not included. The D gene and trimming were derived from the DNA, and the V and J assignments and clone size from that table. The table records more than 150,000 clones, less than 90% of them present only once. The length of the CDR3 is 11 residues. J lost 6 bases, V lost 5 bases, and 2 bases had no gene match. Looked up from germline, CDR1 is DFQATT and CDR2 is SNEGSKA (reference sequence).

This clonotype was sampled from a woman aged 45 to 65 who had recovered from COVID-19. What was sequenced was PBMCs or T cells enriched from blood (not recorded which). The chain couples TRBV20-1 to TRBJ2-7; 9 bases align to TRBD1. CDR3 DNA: TGCAGTGCTTGGGGACAGGGCGAGCAGTACTTC. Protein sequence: CSAWGQGEQYF.